Listed below are T cell receptor beta chains from one sample, sequenced in a study of T cells in Graves' hyperthyroidism and ophthalmopathy. One entry per CDR3 protein results from TCRdb running MiXCR on the multiplex PCR reads. This sample has roughly 380,000 distinct CDR3 sequences, with roughly 15% found just once. Input material: blood. These receptors all come from a woman aged 18-35 years with Graves' hyperthyroidism. Each CDR3 is given with its conserved first and last residue. A D gene is named only where the DNA matches it firmly. Only some rows state a clone size, as once, few, many or a class for expanded clones.

d_call clone_size j_call v_call cdr3_length cdr3_nt cdr3_aa
. many TRBJ1-1 TRBV28 13 TGTGCCAGCAGTCCCTATTATAACACTGAAGCTTTCTTT CASSPYYNTEAFF
. many TRBJ2-7 TRBV28 14 TGTGCCAGCAGTTCTTCTAGGACCAGTAACGAGCAGTACTTC CASSSSRTSNEQYF
TRBD1 many TRBJ1-1 TRBV12-3/TRBV12-4 13 TGTGCCACCTCGACAGGGAGTAACACTGAAGCTTTCTTT CATSTGSNTEAFF
. many TRBJ2-5 TRBV28 13 TGTGCCAGCAACCCCGGTGGCCAAGAGACCCAGTACTTC CASNPGGQETQYF
. . TRBJ2-7 TRBV2 13 TGTGCCAGCAGCCGGGACGCGAGCTACGAGCAGTACTTC CASSRDASYEQYF
. few TRBJ1-2 TRBV30 14 TGTGCCTGGAGTGGGAGGCTCTACGGCTATGGCTACACCTTC CAWSGRLYGYGYTF
. many TRBJ2-1 TRBV5-5 13 TGTGCCAGCAGTTTCGGGCTATACAATGAGCAGTTCTTC CASSFGLYNEQFF
. . TRBJ2-7 TRBV4-2 15 TGTGCCAGCAGCCAAGAGTCGGGGAGCTCCTACGAGCAGTACTTC CASSQESGSSYEQYF
TRBD2 many TRBJ2-3 TRBV7-9 15 TGTGCCAGCAGCTTGCGGGGGGCAGCAGCAGATACGCAGTATTTT CASSLRGAAADTQYF
TRBD2 many TRBJ2-4 TRBV28 18 TGTGCCAGCAGTTCCTCGACTAGCGGAGACATAGCCAAAAACATTCAGTACTTC CASSSSTSGDIAKNIQYF
TRBD1 . TRBJ1-2 TRBV29-1 14 TGCAGCGTTGGGGCACCGGGACAGGGGTATGGCTACACCTTC CSVGAPGQGYGYTF
. many TRBJ1-1 TRBV7-9 13 TGTGCCAGCAGCCAGGCGGGGGGCACTGAAGCTTTCTTT CASSQAGGTEAFF
. many TRBJ2-7 TRBV30 12 TGTGCCTGGAGTGGGAGAGCGGACGAGCAGTACTTC CAWSGRADEQYF
. few TRBJ1-1 TRBV29-1 13 TGCAGCGTTAGGGAGGGACGGAACACTGAAGCTTTCTTT CSVREGRNTEAFF
. . TRBJ1-1 TRBV9 15 TGTGCCAGCAGCCCCCCCCTCGTAGGGAACACTGAAGCTTTCTTT CASSPPLVGNTEAFF
TRBD2 few TRBJ2-4 TRBV6-1 17 TGTGCCAGCAGTCAAGGACTAGCGGTACTAGCCAAAAACATTCAGTACTTC CASSQGLAVLAKNIQYF
. many TRBJ1-5 TRBV20-1 12 TGCAGTGCTGGACAGCCAGATCAGCCCCAGCATTTT CSAGQPDQPQHF
TRBD2 . TRBJ2-1 TRBV5-1 19 TGCGCCAGCAGTCGACTTACCCGGGGGGAGTTCACGACGGGTTATGAGCAGTTCTTC CASSRLTRGEFTTGYEQFF
. many TRBJ1-2 TRBV28 14 TGTGCCAGCAGTTTCCAGGGAGAATACTATGGCTACACCTTC CASSFQGEYYGYTF
. many TRBJ1-1 TRBV6-2/TRBV6-3 17 TGTGCCAGCAGTTTTGCCATGCTTCGGGTACTGAACACTGAAGCTTTCTTT CASSFAMLRVLNTEAFF
. few TRBJ1-4 TRBV9 16 TGTGCCAGCAGCGCTCGAAGTGGAGCAACTAATGAAAAACTGTTTTTT CASSARSGATNEKLFF
. . TRBJ2-7 TRBV9 15 TGTGCCAGCAGCGTAGCTGCAGGGCGATCCTACGAGCAGTACTTC CASSVAAGRSYEQYF
. many TRBJ1-5 TRBV28 16 TGTGCCAGCAGTTTAAGGAGGGGCCGACGGGATCAGCCCCAGCATTTT CASSLRRGRRDQPQHF
TRBD1 many TRBJ2-7 TRBV7-9 14 TGTGCCAGCAGCGGGGACAGGGGGATCAACGAGCAGTACTTC CASSGDRGINEQYF
. few TRBJ1-1 TRBV11-2 15 TGTGCCAGCAGCTTAAGTGAAGGGTTGAACACTGAAGCTTTCTTT CASSLSEGLNTEAFF